Following are 32 T cell receptor beta chains from one sample sequenced in a study of neurological immune-mediated disorders. TCRdb reprocessed the 5' RACE reads via MiXCR and lists one record per CDR3 protein. Among 35,000 to 40,000 distinct CDR3 sequences listed, around 10% were seen once. The sample was CD4+ T cells from blood. These receptors were obtained from a woman younger than 45 with HTLV-1-associated myelopathy (HAM/TSP).

This clonotype has at least ten counts. The V call is TRBV20-1, the J call TRBJ1-2; D remains ambiguous. The germline V gene has CDR1 DFQATT and CDR2 SNEGSKA (reference sequence). Trimming took 2 bases from V and 0 from J, leaving 7 bases between them. The CDR3 loop spans 13 amino acids. The CDR3, as DNA: TGCAGTGCTAGAACTGGGACTAACTATGGCTACACCTTC. The encoded protein is CSARTGTNYGYTF.

Written as DNA, the CDR3 is TGTGCCAGCAGCTTAGCCATCTCAACAGATACGCAGTATTTT. Amino acids: CASSLAISTDTQYF. This chain links TRBV5-4 with TRBJ2-3; D uncertain. V was clipped by 2 bases and J by 3 bases, with 10 bases between them. The V gene's germline CDR1 is SGHNT and CDR2 YYREEE (reference sequence). The CDR3 has 14 residues.

J is TRBJ1-1 and V is TRBV28; perhaps TRBD1 as D (5 bases). The CDR3 has 15 residues. V shed 3 bases and J shed 1 base, with 12 bases lying between them. Germline values: CDR1 MDHEN, CDR2 SYDVKM. The DNA of the CDR3 is TGTGCCAGCAGTTTCCCCGGGGGGACGAACACTGAAGCTTTCTTT. Its protein is CASSFPGGTNTEAFF.

In its sample, this clonotype was seen a few times. The rearrangement joins TRBV5-1 to TRBJ1-1; no reliable D call. CDR1 and CDR2 (germline): SGHRS, YFSETQ. Trimming stripped 0 bases from V and 1 base from J, with 7 bases between. The CDR3 contains 14 residues. CDR3 residues: CASSLVPWNTEAFF. In DNA form, the CDR3 reads TGCGCCAGCAGCTTGGTCCCCTGGAACACTGAAGCTTTCTTT.

This clonotype was detected many times. The rearrangement links TRBV5-1 to TRBJ1-4; TRBD1 matches 7 bases. Looked up from germline, CDR1 is SGHRS and CDR2 is YFSETQ. The V gene end was trimmed by 3 bases and the J gene end by 5 bases; junction bases not matched to a gene: 10. CDR3 length equals 16 residues. The CDR3 sequence: CASSSQVAGGNEKLFF. CDR3 in DNA: TGCGCCAGCAGCTCCCAAGTGGCAGGGGGGAATGAAAAACTGTTTTTT.

This clonotype has only a few counts. V usage is TRBV20-1 and J usage is TRBJ1-2; no clear D. The V end was cut by 0 bases, the J end by 1 base, with 15 bases between. Germline V CDR1 and CDR2: DFQATT, SNEGSKA (reference sequence). The CDR3 length is 16 residues. The CDR3 bases are TGCAGTGCTAGAGATGGTGGCAGGAGTGGTAACTATGGCTACACCTTC. Its protein product is CSARDGGRSGNYGYTF.

This clonotype was observed many times. The rearrangement links TRBV14 to TRBJ1-3, with no clear D. V lost 0 bases to trimming and J lost 4 bases, with 7 bases between them. The CDR3 covers 14 residues. The germline CDR1 and CDR2 sequences are SGHDN and FVKESK. CDR3 coding DNA: TGTGCCAGCAGCCAAGAAAGGGCCGGAAACACCATATATTTT. This codes for CASSQERAGNTIYF.

This clonotype was recorded at least ten times. The gene calls are TRBV5-1 and TRBJ1-1; no clear D gene. The CDR3 is 14 residues long. Per the germline V gene, CDR1 is SGHRS and CDR2 is YFSETQ. With 3 bases removed from V and 0 bases from J, the gap between germline ends came to 9 bases. The CDR3 region is CASSSGEMNTEAFF. Written as DNA, the CDR3 is TGCGCCAGCAGCTCCGGGGAAATGAACACTGAAGCTTTCTTT.

This clonotype was counted many times. The chain joins TRBV7-9 to TRBJ2-5; 10 nucleotides line up with TRBD1. Trimming removed 5 bases from V and 2 bases from J; junction bases left unmatched: 8. From germline, CDR1 is SEHNR and CDR2 FQNEAQ (reference sequence). This CDR3 is built from 16 residues. DNA for the CDR3: TGTGCCAGCAGCCTACTCCGGGACAGGGGTCAAGAGACCCAGTACTTC. Translation gives CASSLLRDRGQETQYF.

At least ten counts were recorded for this clonotype. This chain uses TRBV2 with TRBJ2-4; 8 positions match TRBD1. The ends lost 6 bases at V and 6 bases at J; junction bases unmatched: 7. The length of the CDR3 is 14 residues. Germline assignment: CDR1 SNHLY and CDR2 FYNNEI. The DNA for the CDR3 is TGTGCCAGCAGACGACAGGGGAGGTCAAACATTCAGTACTTC. It codes for CASRRQGRSNIQYF. Based on the CDR3 plus reference TRBV2 and TRBJ2-4, the full variable domain is EPEVTQTPSHQVTQMGQEVILRCVPISNHLYFYWYRQILGQKVEFLVSFYNNEISEKSEIFDDQFSVERPDGSNFTLKIRSTKLEDSAMYFCASRRQGRSNIQYFGAGTRLSVL.

This clonotype has at least ten counts. This rearrangement joins TRBV20-1 to TRBJ1-6, with 9 bases fitting TRBD1. Trimming removed 5 bases from V and 7 bases from J; junction bases left unmatched: 15. This CDR3 contains 17 residues. From germline, CDR1 is DFQATT and CDR2 SNEGSKA (reference sequence). The CDR3 DNA is TGCAGTGCTCTTTCCTTTGGGACAGGGATATCAAATTCACCCCTCCACTTT. Translation: CSALSFGTGISNSPLHF.

This clonotype appeared many times. J is TRBJ1-1 and V is TRBV30; unclear D gene. Germline assignment: CDR1 GTSNPN and CDR2 SVGIG (reference sequence). CDR3 length: 11 residues. V was clipped by 4 bases and J by 4 bases, with 7 bases between them. For the CDR3, the DNA is TGTGCCTGGACACGGTTCACTGAAGCTTTCTTT. The encoded protein is CAWTRFTEAFF.

This clonotype was recorded many times. The CDR3 DNA reads TGTGCCAGCAGCCGCGGACAGGGGAATTCACCCCTCCACTTT. Residues: CASSRGQGNSPLHF. The chain is built from TRBV7-3 and TRBJ1-6, with TRBD1 matching 9 bases. V lost 5 bases to trimming and J lost 7 bases; unmatched junction nucleotides: 3. Germline V gene sequence: CDR1 SGHTA, CDR2 FQGTGA. This CDR3 spans 14 amino acids.

By share, this clonotype ranks as medium-sized. V is TRBV20-1 and J is TRBJ2-1; D is perhaps TRBD1 or TRBD2 (7 bases each). V was cut by 6 bases and J by 7 bases, with 16 bases left in between. CDR1 and CDR2 (germline): DFQATT, SNEGSKA (reference sequence). The CDR3 consists of 13 residues. CDR3 sequence: CSARGGDGNEQFF. The CDR3 region has the DNA TGCAGTGCCAGGGGGGGTGACGGGAATGAGCAGTTCTTC.

Ten or more counts support this clonotype. The chain joins TRBV20-1 to TRBJ1-1; 7 nucleotides line up with TRBD1. This CDR3 spans 14 amino acids. Germline V lookup: CDR1 DFQATT, CDR2 SNEGSKA (reference sequence). V lost 6 bases and J lost 1; bases outside the gene matches: 8. The CDR3 bases are TGCAGTGCAACCCCCGGGACAGAGAACACTGAAGCTTTCTTT. This codes for CSATPGTENTEAFF.

V is TRBV2 and J is TRBJ1-5, with D perhaps matching TRBD1 (6 bases). Germline V gives CDR1 SNHLY, CDR2 FYNNEI. The length of the CDR3 is 13 residues. V lost 7 bases and J 4 bases, leaving 11 bases between the germline ends. The DNA of the CDR3 is TGTGCCAGCAAGGGGGATGGTAATCAGCCCCAGCATTTT. Translating it yields CASKGDGNQPQHF.

Many counts were recorded for this clonotype. This sequence joins TRBV12-3 or TRBV12-4 and TRBJ2-7; possible D gene TRBD2, 5 bases. Trimming took 4 bases from V and 2 from J, leaving 6 bases between them. The CDR3 has 12 residues. CDR3 sequence (DNA): TGTGCCAGCAGTTACGGGACCTACGAGCAGTACTTC. Protein: CASSYGTYEQYF.

This clonotype was counted ten times or more. The V call is TRBV7-9, the J call TRBJ2-4; perhaps TRBD1 as D (6 bases). Trimming took off 5 bases at V and 1 base at J, with 9 bases between the two ends. CDR1 and CDR2 from the germline V gene are SEHNR and FQNEAQ (reference sequence). This CDR3 region has 14 residues. The CDR3 DNA is TGTGCCAGCAGCAACACAGGGGCCAAAAACATTCAGTACTTC. Its translation: CASSNTGAKNIQYF.

This clonotype occurred many times. V gene TRBV6-5 combines with J gene TRBJ2-3, with 9 bases aligning to TRBD2. J gave up 2 bases and V 6 bases, and 18 bases lay outside the gene matches. CDR1 MNHEY and CDR2 SVGAGI come from the germline V gene. The CDR3 is 19 residues long. The CDR3 spells CASSSYSGASGGSTDTQYF. Here the CDR3 DNA reads TGTGCCAGCAGCAGTTACTCGGGGGCCAGCGGGGGGTCCACAGATACGCAGTATTTT.

In this sample, this clonotype is medium-sized. The chain is built from TRBV20-1 and TRBJ2-1; D gene ambiguous. This CDR3 is built from 12 residues. V was shortened by 3 bases and J by 7 bases, with 10 bases between the two germline ends. Germline CDR1 is DFQATT and CDR2 is SNEGSKA (reference sequence). As DNA, the CDR3 is TGCAGTGCTAGGGGTGGGGTGAATGAGCAGTTCTTC. It is translated as CSARGGVNEQFF.

This clonotype was recorded many times. This sequence joins TRBV3-1 and TRBJ2-3; 8 nucleotides line up with TRBD2. Looked up from germline, CDR1 is LGHDT and CDR2 is YNNKEL (reference sequence). Trimming cost V 3 bases and J 12 bases; bases outside gene matches: 14. This CDR3 comprises 15 residues. CDR3 sequence (DNA): TGTGCCAGCAGCCAGCGAACCCTTAGCGGGGTCGTTCAGTATTTT. It translates to CASSQRTLSGVVQYF.

In regard to this clonotype: At one boundary the junction diverges from the germline segment, which might be a read error. This rearrangement joins TRBV10-3 to TRBJ2-3; TRBD2 aligns across 7 bases. The CDR3 sequence is 14 residues long. CDR1 is ENHRY, CDR2 SYGVKD, per germline. CDR3 sequence: CAIRGGTTSDTHYF. In DNA, the CDR3 is TGTGCCATCAGGGGCGGGACTACCTCAGATACGCATTATTTT.

This clonotype was observed many times. The chain joins TRBV7-9 to TRBJ1-5, with D perhaps TRBD1 (5 bases). V lost 3 bases, J lost 1 base, and 10 bases lay in between. Per the germline V gene, CDR1 is SEHNR and CDR2 is FQNEAQ (reference sequence). This CDR3 has 15 amino acids. Written as DNA, the CDR3 is TGTGCCAGCAGCTTCGGGGGTAGGAGCAATCAGCCCCAGCATTTT. It translates to CASSFGGRSNQPQHF.

Many counts were recorded for this clonotype. The V and J genes are TRBV20-1 and TRBJ2-3; weak D call: TRBD2 (5 bases). Germline V gene lookup returns CDR1 DFQATT and CDR2 SNEGSKA (reference sequence). The CDR3 spans 14 residues. Trimming took 1 base from V and 2 from J, leaving 10 bases between them. The chain's CDR3 is CSARGTVNTDTQYF. The CDR3 region has the DNA TGCAGTGCTAGAGGGACTGTAAACACAGATACGCAGTATTTT.

Comments on this clonotype: A read error may produce the germline difference seen at one junction end. The V call is TRBV5-1, the J call TRBJ2-3; D is unclear. CDR1 and CDR2 from the germline V gene are SGHRS and YFSETQ. The CDR3 extends over 14 amino acids. The CDR3 sequence: CASSLDGVTDTQYF. In nucleotides, the CDR3 is TGCGCCAGCAGCTTGGATGGGGTCACAGATACACAGTATTTT.

The chain couples TRBV20-1 to TRBJ2-1; D may match TRBD1 or TRBD2 (5 bases each). The germline gives CDR1 DFQATT, CDR2 SNEGSKA (reference sequence). The CDR3 loop spans 17 amino acids. The ends were cut back, 1 base at V and 3 bases at J, with 19 bases in the middle. The DNA for the CDR3 is TGCAGTGCTAGAGGCGAGGGGAAATCCCGGCTCTACAATGAGCAGTTCTTC. This translates into CSARGEGKSRLYNEQFF.

Many counts were recorded for this clonotype. V usage is TRBV5-1 and J usage is TRBJ2-1; the D gene is possibly TRBD1 (7 bases). The V gene lost 1 base and the J gene lost 3 bases, with 14 bases spanning the gap. In germline, CDR1 is SGHRS, CDR2 YFSETQ. The CDR3 extends over 16 amino acids. CDR3 DNA sequence: TGCGCCAGCAGCTTGTCGAGGCAGGGGGGCTACAATGAGCAGTTCTTC. The encoded protein is CASSLSRQGGYNEQFF. The complete variable domain, with remaining parts taken from reference TRBV5-1 and TRBJ2-1, reads KAGVTQTPRYLIKTRGQQVTLSCSPISGHRSVSWYQQTPGQGLQFLFEYFSETQRNKGNFPGRFSGRQFSNSRSEMNVSTLELGDSALYLCASSLSRQGGYNEQFFGPGTRLTVL.

This clonotype was detected many times. The chain couples TRBV5-1 to TRBJ2-7, with TRBD2 identical over 8 bases. Germline CDR1 reads SGHRS; CDR2 reads YFSETQ. The CDR3 is 16 amino acids. Trimming at V came to 2 bases and at J to 4 bases, leaving 11 bases not matched to a gene. CDR3 in DNA: TGCGCCAGCAGCTTCACCTGGGACGCGGGGGGATACGAGCAGTACTTC. Its protein product is CASSFTWDAGGYEQYF.

The chain employs TRBV12-3 or TRBV12-4 and TRBJ1-2; TRBD1 might be the D (6 bases). This CDR3 comprises 13 residues. V was cut by 5 bases and J by 8 bases, with 15 bases left in between. The CDR3 loop is CASSAEYRVGYTF. The CDR3 DNA follows: TGTGCCAGCAGTGCCGAATACAGGGTCGGCTACACCTTC.

This clonotype appeared many times. The chain employs TRBV20-1 and TRBJ2-7; D may match TRBD1 or TRBD2 (6 bases each). Germline V gene sequence: CDR1 DFQATT, CDR2 SNEGSKA (reference sequence). The CDR3 spans 14 residues. Trimming took off 1 base at V and 7 bases at J, with 17 bases between the two ends. The CDR3 nucleotides are TGCAGTGCTAGAGCCCGGGGGCAGGCGGGGGAGCAGTACTTC. Translating it yields CSARARGQAGEQYF.

There are many counts of this clonotype. The chain combines TRBV3-1 with TRBJ2-5; TRBD2 matches 8 bases. The CDR3 length is 17 residues. Germline loops: CDR1 LGHDT, CDR2 YNNKEL (reference sequence). The J segment lost 2 bases and the V segment lost 0 bases, leaving 8 bases of the junction unmatched. This CDR3 reads CASSQDPTSVLQETQYF. In DNA form, the CDR3 reads TGTGCCAGCAGCCAAGATCCGACTAGCGTTCTACAAGAGACCCAGTACTTC.

Many counts were recorded for this clonotype. The V gene is TRBV5-1, the J gene TRBJ1-2, with D possibly matching TRBD1 (5 bases). Germline CDR1 SGHRS, CDR2 YFSETQ. V gave up 2 bases and J gave up 4 bases, with 15 bases separating them. The CDR3 has 15 amino acids. The CDR3 region is CASSFSGGDVYGYTF. For the CDR3, the DNA is TGCGCCAGCAGCTTTTCGGGAGGGGATGTCTATGGCTACACCTTC.